Listed below are T cell receptor beta chains from one sample, sequenced in a study of a mutant IDH1 vaccine in newly diagnosed glioma. Clones were read by immunoSEQ multiplex PCR, and TCRdb kept only the in-frame ones, dropping some. The sample includes 50,000 to 65,000 clones, 80% to 90% of them seen just once. The sample here was PBMCs, taken from a glioma patient treated with radiotherapy, temozolomide or both. The origin of the receptors is a young man with glioma. Both conserved end residues are part of each CDR3. A D gene is named only where the DNA matches it firmly. Where a row states a size, it is once, few, many or the class of an expanded clone; other rows omit it.

j_call,clone_size,v_call,d_call,cdr3_aa,cdr3_nt
TRBJ1-5,few,TRBV20-1,-,CSAVGRGPQHF,TGCAGTGCAGTCGGGAGGGGGCCCCAGCATTTT
TRBJ1-4,-,TRBV5-1,-,CASSRGAQPLEKLFF,TGCGCCAGCAGCAGGGGGGCCCAGCCCCTTGAAAAACTGTTTTTT
TRBJ1-1,-,TRBV7-8,-,CASSLGTVTEAFF,TGTGCCAGCAGCTTAGGGACAGTCACTGAAGCTTTCTTT
TRBJ2-5,medium-sized,TRBV13,TRBD2,CASSNPGLAEETQYF,TGTGCCAGCAGCAATCCGGGACTAGCGGAAGAGACCCAGTACTTC
TRBJ1-5,once,TRBV4-1,TRBD1,CASSQHGTEYQPQHF,TGCGCCAGCAGCCAACACGGGACAGAATATCAGCCCCAGCATTTT
TRBJ2-3,-,TRBV5-4,-,CASSPQHGDTQYF,TGTGCCAGCAGCCCTCAACACGGAGATACGCAGTATTTT
TRBJ2-5,few,TRBV7-3,-,CASSFTGGLQETQYF,TGTGCCAGCAGCTTTACGGGGGGCCTCCAAGAGACCCAGTACTTC
TRBJ2-7,-,TRBV5-1,-,CASSPGTYSYEQYF,TGCGCCAGCAGCCCGGGGACGTACTCCTACGAGCAGTACTTC
TRBJ1-1,few,TRBV4-2,TRBD1,CASSQDTGTDEAFF,TGTGCCAGCAGCCAAGACACCGGGACAGACGAAGCTTTCTTT
TRBJ2-4,-,TRBV5-6,-,CASSPLPGQNIQYF,TGTGCCAGCAGCCCCCTCCCGGGCCAAAACATTCAGTACTTC
TRBJ1-2,-,TRBV5-1,-,CASSLEAGPSYGYTF,TGCGCCAGCAGCTTGGAGGCAGGCCCTAGCTATGGCTACACCTTC
TRBJ2-1,-,TRBV6-5,-,CASSYSHNEQFF,TGTGCCAGCAGTTACTCCCACAATGAGCAGTTCTTC
TRBJ2-7,-,TRBV6-5,-,CASSSRVTHYEQYF,TGTGCCAGCAGCTCTAGGGTCACCCACTACGAGCAGTACTTC
TRBJ2-5,-,TRBV18,-,CASSLSRGRETQYF,TGTGCCAGCTCTCTTTCCCGAGGGAGAGAGACCCAGTACTTC
TRBJ2-2,-,TRBV6-6,-,CASSRTKTGELFF,TGTGCCAGCAGCCGGACAAAAACCGGGGAGCTGTTTTTT
TRBJ1-2,-,TRBV7-9,TRBD1,CASSRRGLNNYGYTF,TGTGCCAGCAGTCGCAGGGGGTTAAATAACTATGGCTACACCTTC
TRBJ1-2,-,TRBV2,-,CASNDGPYGYTF,TGTGCCAGCAACGACGGACCCTATGGCTACACCTTC
TRBJ1-2,-,TRBV7-9,-,CASSLFKNAGDGYTF,TGTGCCAGCAGCTTGTTCAAGAACGCCGGGGATGGCTACACCTTC
TRBJ1-5,-,TRBV14,TRBD1,CASSQGDRGSTSNQPQHF,TGTGCCAGCAGCCAGGGGGACAGGGGTTCTACTAGCAATCAGCCCCAGCATTTT
TRBJ1-5,-,TRBV5-1,-,CASSRHQLSGGILGNQPQHF,TGCGCCAGCTCTCGGCACCAGCTCTCGGGGGGGATCTTGGGCAATCAGCCCCAGCATTTT
TRBJ1-2,-,TRBV7-9,-,CASSFRWGEDGYTF,TGTGCCAGCAGCTTCCGGTGGGGCGAGGATGGCTACACCTTC
TRBJ1-5,-,TRBV19,-,CASSIAPNQPQHF,TGTGCCAGTAGTATTGCCCCTAATCAGCCCCAGCATTTT
TRBJ1-1,few,TRBV4-2,-,CASSQDPAGSEAFF,TGTGCCAGCAGCCAAGATCCCGCAGGTTCTGAAGCTTTCTTT
TRBJ1-2,-,TRBV2,-,CASSTTDRYGYTF,TGTGCCAGCAGTACTACTGACCGTTATGGCTACACCTTC
TRBJ2-7,once,TRBV7-2,TRBD1,CASSPDRATGEQYF,TGTGCCAGCAGCCCGGACAGGGCTACTGGCGAGCAGTACTTC
TRBJ1-2,few,TRBV27,-,CASRTGMIEGYTF,TGTGCCAGTCGTACAGGAATGATCGAAGGCTACACCTTC
TRBJ1-5,-,TRBV2,-,CASRRGDLSNQPQHF,TGTGCCAGCAGGAGAGGGGATTTAAGCAATCAGCCCCAGCATTTT
TRBJ2-3,-,TRBV5-4,-,CASSGGVRRRNTQYF,TGTGCCAGCAGCGGCGGGGTTCGACGGCGCAATACGCAGTATTTT
TRBJ1-1,-,TRBV6-5,-,CASSYSRGLLNTEAFF,TGTGCCAGCAGTTACTCCCGGGGACTTCTGAACACTGAAGCTTTCTTT
TRBJ1-5,-,TRBV19,-,CASSIPALQRTQHF,TGTGCCAGTAGTATCCCAGCCCTACAACGTACCCAGCATTTT
TRBJ1-1,-,TRBV6-5,-,CASSYSGPLEAFF,TGTGCCAGCAGTTACTCGGGCCCCCTTGAAGCTTTCTTT
TRBJ1-3,-,TRBV7-9,-,CASSLELSGNTIYF,TGTGCCAGCAGCTTAGAACTCTCTGGAAACACCATATATTTT
TRBJ2-2,-,TRBV6-6,-,CASSYSSGVGELFF,TGTGCCAGCAGTTACTCGTCGGGAGTAGGGGAGCTGTTTTTT
TRBJ1-1,-,TRBV2,-,CASSVGQGSTEAFF,TGTGCCAGCAGTGTTGGGCAGGGGTCCACTGAAGCTTTCTTT
TRBJ1-2,-,TRBV28,TRBD1,CASSLQSTGQGRGYTF,TGTGCCAGCAGTTTACAGTCCACGGGACAGGGACGTGGCTACACCTTC
TRBJ2-3,-,TRBV14,-,CASSPPDTQYF,TGTGCCAGCAGTCCCCCAGATACGCAGTATTTT
TRBJ1-3,-,TRBV2,-,CASSDTGGTSGNTIYF,TGTGCCAGCAGTGATACGGGGGGCACCTCTGGAAACACCATATATTTT
TRBJ1-2,-,TRBV9,-,CASSVPIWGDGYGYTF,TGTGCCAGCAGCGTCCCAATTTGGGGGGATGGCTATGGCTACACCTTC
TRBJ2-7,few,TRBV7-2,TRBD2,CASSFSGNEQYF,TGTGCCAGCAGCTTTAGCGGGAACGAGCAGTACTTC
TRBJ2-7,-,TRBV19,-,CASSRDTVSYEQYF,TGTGCCAGTAGTAGAGATACCGTTTCCTACGAGCAGTACTTC
TRBJ1-5,once,TRBV27,TRBD1,CATQGAFSSQPQHF,TGTGCCACCCAGGGGGCCTTCAGCAGCCAGCCCCAGCATTTT
TRBJ2-7,-,TRBV9,-,CASSREGVSYEQYF,TGTGCCAGCAGTCGAGAGGGGGTCTCCTACGAGCAGTACTTC
TRBJ2-1,-,TRBV4-3,-,CASSQDFYRLSATEQFF,TGCGCCAGCAGCCAAGATTTTTATCGACTTTCCGCCACCGAGCAGTTCTTC
TRBJ2-1,-,TRBV30,-,CAWSRNNEQFF,TGTGCCTGGAGTAGGAACAATGAGCAGTTCTTC
TRBJ1-3,-,TRBV6-1,-,CASSVSRTLSGNTIYF,TGTGCCAGCAGTGTATCCAGGACCCTCTCTGGAAACACCATATATTTT
TRBJ1-2,-,TRBV10-3,-,CAISAPFAGGYTF,TGTGCCATCAGTGCCCCCTTCGCCGGGGGCTACACCTTC
TRBJ2-7,-,TRBV27,-,CASSLSSGSSYEQYF,TGTGCCAGCAGTTTATCGTCCGGTTCCTCCTACGAGCAGTACTTC
TRBJ1-2,-,TRBV14,-,CASSQGHYGYTF,TGTGCCAGCAGCCAAGGACATTATGGCTACACCTTC
TRBJ2-1,-,TRBV27,TRBD1,CASSRQGAGNEQFF,TGTGCCAGCAGTCGACAGGGTGCAGGCAATGAGCAGTTCTTC